This T cell receptor (beta chain) was identified during a study of CD8+ T cells in alopecia areata. Turning to the study itself: Twice a day, 5 to 10 mg of oral tofacitinib was administered to treated patients. Study-wide results and limits: When scalp samples are sequenced, resident alphabeta T cells of normal skin are also captured.

Regarding this clone: Its target is not known.

Treatment specified: oral pan-JAK inhibitor, 5-10 mg twice daily. Sorting separated CD4+ and CD8+ T cells out of PBMCs. Extracted from the samples, RNA was reverse transcribed into cDNA to serve as the sequencing template. Only in-frame clones appear in the TCRdb table, and some are missing; sequencing was by immunoSEQ multiplex PCR. The data show a few hundred thousand clones, approximately 38% seen once. The V and J ends lost 7 bases and 4 bases, in that order; junction bases with no gene match: 4. The germline gives CDR1 SQVTM, CDR2 ANQGSEA. The CDR3 extends over 12 amino acids. The J gene is TRBJ2-1, the V gene TRBV29-1; 7 nucleotides align to TRBD1. The sequence came from a human donor with alopecia areata. Sequenced here: CD4+ T cells sorted from blood, sampled between weeks 30 and 35, from a patient treated with tofacitinib. The CDR3 sequence is CSAKTGYNEQFF. In DNA form, the CDR3 reads TGCAGCGCGAAGACAGGGTACAATGAGCAGTTCTTC.